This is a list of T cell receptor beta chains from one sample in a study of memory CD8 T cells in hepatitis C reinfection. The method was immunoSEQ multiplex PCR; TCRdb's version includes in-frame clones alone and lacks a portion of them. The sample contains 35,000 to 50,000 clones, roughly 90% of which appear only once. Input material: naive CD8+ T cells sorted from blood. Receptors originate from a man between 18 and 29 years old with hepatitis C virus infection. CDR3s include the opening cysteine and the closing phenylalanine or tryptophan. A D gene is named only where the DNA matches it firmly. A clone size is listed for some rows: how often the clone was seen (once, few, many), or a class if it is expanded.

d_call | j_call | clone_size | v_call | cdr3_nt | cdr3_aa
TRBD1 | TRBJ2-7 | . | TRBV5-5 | TGTGCCAGCAGCTTGGAACAGGGGGAGACCTACGAGCAGTACTTC | CASSLEQGETYEQYF
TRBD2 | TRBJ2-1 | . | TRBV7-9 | TGTGCCAGCAGCTTAGTTCCCGGGGGAGGGGCCAATGAGCAGTTCTTC | CASSLVPGGGANEQFF
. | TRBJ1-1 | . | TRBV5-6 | TGTGCCAGCAGCTCCCAGACAGTTATGAACACTGAAGCTTTCTTT | CASSSQTVMNTEAFF
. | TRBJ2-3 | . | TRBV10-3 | TGTGCCATCAGTGACACCGGGGACACAGATACGCAGTATTTT | CAISDTGDTDTQYF
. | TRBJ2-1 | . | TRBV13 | TGTGCCAGCAGCAAATTACAGGGTTGTGAGCAGTTCTTC | CASSKLQGCEQFF
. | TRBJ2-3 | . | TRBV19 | TGTGCCAGTAGTATACAGGGCACAGATACGCAGTATTTT | CASSIQGTDTQYF
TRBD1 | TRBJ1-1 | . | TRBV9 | TGTGCCAGCAGCCTATCAGGACAGGAGAACACTGAAGCTTTCTTT | CASSLSGQENTEAFF
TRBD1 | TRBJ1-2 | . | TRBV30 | TGTGCCTGGAATCCGACAGGGAACTATGGCTACACCTTC | CAWNPTGNYGYTF
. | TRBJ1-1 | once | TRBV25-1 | TGTGCCAGCAGTTTAACAGTTTACACTGAAGCTTTCTTT | CASSLTVYTEAFF
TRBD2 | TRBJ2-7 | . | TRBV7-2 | TGTGCCAGCAGCTTACCTAGCGGGAGCGGCTCCTACGAGCAGTACTTC | CASSLPSGSGSYEQYF
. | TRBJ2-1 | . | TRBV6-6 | TGTGCCAGCAGTTACCTTGGGGGGTCCTACAATGAGCAGTTCTTC | CASSYLGGSYNEQFF
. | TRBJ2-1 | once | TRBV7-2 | TGTGCCAGCACCCCCGGCGGGGAAAGCTCCTACAATGAGCAGTTCTTC | CASTPGGESSYNEQFF
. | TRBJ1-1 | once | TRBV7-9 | TGTGCCAGCAGCTTAGGGTCCACCGGAGCTTTCTTT | CASSLGSTGAFF
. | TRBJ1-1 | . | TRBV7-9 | TGTGCCAGCAGCCGGGGAAACACTGAAGCTTTCTTT | CASSRGNTEAFF
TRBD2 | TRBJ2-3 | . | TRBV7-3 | TGTGCCAGCAGCCCTGGACTAGCGGTTAGCACAGATACGCAGTATTTT | CASSPGLAVSTDTQYF
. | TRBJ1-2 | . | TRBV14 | TGTGCCAGCAGCCAAGATGCAGGCCCCTATGGCTACACCTTC | CASSQDAGPYGYTF
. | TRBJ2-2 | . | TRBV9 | TGTGCCAGCAGCGCGACAGGTTCTGTCGCGAACACCGGGGAGCTGTTTTTT | CASSATGSVANTGELFF
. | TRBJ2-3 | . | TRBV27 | TGTGCCAGCAGTCTCCTAGACACAGATACGCAGTATTTT | CASSLLDTDTQYF
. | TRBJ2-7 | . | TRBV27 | TGTGCCAGCAGTTCGAGGGGGTCAGGCCGGTTTCTTTACGAGCAGTACTTC | CASSSRGSGRFLYEQYF
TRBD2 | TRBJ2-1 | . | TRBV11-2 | TGTGCCAGCAGCCCGGGGACTAGCGGGGCCTACAATGAGCAGTTCTTC | CASSPGTSGAYNEQFF
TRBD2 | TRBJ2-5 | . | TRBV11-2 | TGTGCCAGCAGCTTAGATTTGACGGGGGGTGGGGAGACCCAGTACTTC | CASSLDLTGGGETQYF
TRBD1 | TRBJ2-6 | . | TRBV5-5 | TGTGCCAGCAGCTTGGGTCAGGGGGCTTACTCTGGGGCCAACGTCCTGACTTTC | CASSLGQGAYSGANVLTF
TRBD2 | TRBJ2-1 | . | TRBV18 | TGTGCCAGCTCACCACCGAACGGCGGGGGGGCCTATGAGCAGTTCTTC | CASSPPNGGGAYEQFF
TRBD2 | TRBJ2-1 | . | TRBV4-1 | TGCGCCAGCAGCCAAGCGGGGGGGGAGGGGAATGAGCAGTTCTTC | CASSQAGGEGNEQFF
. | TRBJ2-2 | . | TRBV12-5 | TGTGCTAGTGGCCGTGACACTTCGAACACCGGGGAGCTGTTTTTT | CASGRDTSNTGELFF
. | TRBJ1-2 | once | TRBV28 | TGTGCCCTCAGGACAGACTATGGCTACACCTTC | CALRTDYGYTF
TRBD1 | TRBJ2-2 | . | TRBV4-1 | TGCGCCAGCAGCCAAGAGAGGGACAGCTACACCGGGGAGCTGTTTTTT | CASSQERDSYTGELFF
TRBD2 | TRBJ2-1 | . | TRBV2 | TGTGCCAGCAGTGAGGGTCTAGCGGGTAGCTCCTACAATGAGCAGTTCTTC | CASSEGLAGSSYNEQFF
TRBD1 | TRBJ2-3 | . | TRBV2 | TGTGCCAGCTCCGCAGGGGGCTTCACAGATACGCAGTATTTT | CASSAGGFTDTQYF
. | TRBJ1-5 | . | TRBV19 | TGTGCCAGTAGTATAGATCCGGCAGGGAATCAGCCCCAGCATTTT | CASSIDPAGNQPQHF
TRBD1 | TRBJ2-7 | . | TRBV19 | TGTGCCAGTACCCCAGGGGGACCTCGCTACGAGCAGTACTTC | CASTPGGPRYEQYF
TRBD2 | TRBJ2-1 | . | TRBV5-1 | TGCGCCAGCAGCTTGGCTCTAGCGGGAGAACATGAGCAGTTCTTC | CASSLALAGEHEQFF
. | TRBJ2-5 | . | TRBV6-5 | TGTGCCAGCAGTTACCCCGGAGGGGCCCAGTACTTC | CASSYPGGAQYF
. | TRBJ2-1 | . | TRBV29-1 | TGCAGCGCCTGGACAGACTACAATGAGCAGTTCTTC | CSAWTDYNEQFF
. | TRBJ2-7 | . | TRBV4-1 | TGCGCCAGCAGCCAACCGGGGGACGAGCAGTACTTC | CASSQPGDEQYF
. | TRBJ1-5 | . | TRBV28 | TGTGCCGGCTCTAGGGGAAGGAATCAGCCCCAGCATTTT | CAGSRGRNQPQHF
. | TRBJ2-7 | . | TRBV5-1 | TGCGCCAGCAGCTCCGGACAGAGCTCCTACGAGCAGTACTTC | CASSSGQSSYEQYF
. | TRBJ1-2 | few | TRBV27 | TGTGCCAGCAGTGCGTTGTTAAGCGGCTATGGCTACACCTTC | CASSALLSGYGYTF
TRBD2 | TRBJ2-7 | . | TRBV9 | TGTGCCAGCAGCCCCGAATTAGCGGGGGAAAGCTCCTACGAGCAGTACTTC | CASSPELAGESSYEQYF
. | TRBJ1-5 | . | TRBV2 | TGTGCCAGCAGAGAGACAGGATTCGGCAATCAGCCCCAGCATTTT | CASRETGFGNQPQHF
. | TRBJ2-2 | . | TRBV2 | TGTGCCAACAAGGAGATGAACACCGGGGAGCTGTTTTTT | CANKEMNTGELFF
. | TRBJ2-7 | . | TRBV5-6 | TGTGCCAGCAGCTTTGGGACTTCTTACGAGCAGTACTTC | CASSFGTSYEQYF
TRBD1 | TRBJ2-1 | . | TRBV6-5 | TGTGCCAGCAGTATGACAGGGGGCTACAATGAGCAGTTCTTC | CASSMTGGYNEQFF
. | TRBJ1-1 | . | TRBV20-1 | TGCAGTGCTACTACAGGTGAAGCTTTCTTT | CSATTGEAFF
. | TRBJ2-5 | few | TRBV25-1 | TGTGCCAGCAGTCCTGACAGGACGATTGGGTACCAAGAGACCCAGTACTTC | CASSPDRTIGYQETQYF